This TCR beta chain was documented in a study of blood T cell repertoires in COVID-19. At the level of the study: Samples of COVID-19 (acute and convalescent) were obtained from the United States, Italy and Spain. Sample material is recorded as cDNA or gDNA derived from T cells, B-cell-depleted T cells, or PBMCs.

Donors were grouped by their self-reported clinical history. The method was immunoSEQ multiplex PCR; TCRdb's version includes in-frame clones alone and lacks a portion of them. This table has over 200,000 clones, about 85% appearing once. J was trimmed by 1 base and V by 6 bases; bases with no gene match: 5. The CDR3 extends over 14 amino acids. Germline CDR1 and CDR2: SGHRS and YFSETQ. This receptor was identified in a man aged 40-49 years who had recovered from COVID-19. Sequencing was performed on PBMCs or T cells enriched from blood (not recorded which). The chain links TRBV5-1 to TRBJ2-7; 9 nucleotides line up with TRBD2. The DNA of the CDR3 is TGCGCCAGCAAAGTTACTAGCGGGTCCTACGAGCAGTACTTC. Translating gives CASKVTSGSYEQYF. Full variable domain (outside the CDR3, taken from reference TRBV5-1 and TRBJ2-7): KAGVTQTPRYLIKTRGQQVTLSCSPISGHRSVSWYQQTPGQGLQFLFEYFSETQRNKGNFPGRFSGRQFSNSRSEMNVSTLELGDSALYLCASKVTSGSYEQYFGPGTRLTVT.